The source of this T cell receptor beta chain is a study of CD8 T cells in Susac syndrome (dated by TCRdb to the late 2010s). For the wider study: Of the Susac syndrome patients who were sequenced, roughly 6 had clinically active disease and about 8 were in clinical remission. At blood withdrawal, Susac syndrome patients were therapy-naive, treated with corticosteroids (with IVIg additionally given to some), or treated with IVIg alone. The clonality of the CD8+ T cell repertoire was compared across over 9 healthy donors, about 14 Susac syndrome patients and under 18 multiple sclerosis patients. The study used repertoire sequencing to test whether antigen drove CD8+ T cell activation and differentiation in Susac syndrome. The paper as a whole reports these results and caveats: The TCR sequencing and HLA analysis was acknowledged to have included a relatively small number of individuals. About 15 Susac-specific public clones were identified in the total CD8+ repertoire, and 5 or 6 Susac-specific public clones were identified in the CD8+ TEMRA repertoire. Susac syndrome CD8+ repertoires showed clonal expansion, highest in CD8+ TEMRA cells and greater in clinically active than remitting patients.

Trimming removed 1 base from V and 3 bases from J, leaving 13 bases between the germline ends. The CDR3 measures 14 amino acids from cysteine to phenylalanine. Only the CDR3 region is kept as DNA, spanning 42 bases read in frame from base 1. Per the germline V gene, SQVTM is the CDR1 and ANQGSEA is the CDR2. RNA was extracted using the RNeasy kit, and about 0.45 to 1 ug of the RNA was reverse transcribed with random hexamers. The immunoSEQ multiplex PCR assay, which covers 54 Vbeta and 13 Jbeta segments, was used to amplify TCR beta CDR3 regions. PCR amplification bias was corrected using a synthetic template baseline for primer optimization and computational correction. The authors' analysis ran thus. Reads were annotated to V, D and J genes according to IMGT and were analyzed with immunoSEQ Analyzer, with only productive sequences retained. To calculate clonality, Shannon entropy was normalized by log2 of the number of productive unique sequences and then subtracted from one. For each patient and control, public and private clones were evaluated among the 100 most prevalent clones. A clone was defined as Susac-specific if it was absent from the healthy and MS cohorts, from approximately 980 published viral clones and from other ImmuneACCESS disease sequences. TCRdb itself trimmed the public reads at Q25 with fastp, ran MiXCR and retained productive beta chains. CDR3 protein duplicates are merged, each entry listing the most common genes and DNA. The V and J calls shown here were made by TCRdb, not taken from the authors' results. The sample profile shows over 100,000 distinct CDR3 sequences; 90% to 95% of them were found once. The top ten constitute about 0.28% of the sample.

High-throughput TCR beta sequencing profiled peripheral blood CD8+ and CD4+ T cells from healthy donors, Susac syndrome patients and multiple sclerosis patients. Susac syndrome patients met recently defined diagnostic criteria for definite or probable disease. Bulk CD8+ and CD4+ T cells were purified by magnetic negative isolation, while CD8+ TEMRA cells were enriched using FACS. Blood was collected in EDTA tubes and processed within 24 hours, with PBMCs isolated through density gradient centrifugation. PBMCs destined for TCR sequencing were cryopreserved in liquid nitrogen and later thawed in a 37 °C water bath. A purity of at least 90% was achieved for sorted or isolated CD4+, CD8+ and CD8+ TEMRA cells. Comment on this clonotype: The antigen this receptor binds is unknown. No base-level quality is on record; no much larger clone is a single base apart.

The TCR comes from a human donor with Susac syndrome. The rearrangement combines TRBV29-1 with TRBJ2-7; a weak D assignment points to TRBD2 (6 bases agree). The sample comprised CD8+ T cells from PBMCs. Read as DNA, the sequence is TGCAGCGTTGAAGGCCGGGACTCCAGCTACGAGCAGTACTTC. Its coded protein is CSVEGRDSSYEQYF.